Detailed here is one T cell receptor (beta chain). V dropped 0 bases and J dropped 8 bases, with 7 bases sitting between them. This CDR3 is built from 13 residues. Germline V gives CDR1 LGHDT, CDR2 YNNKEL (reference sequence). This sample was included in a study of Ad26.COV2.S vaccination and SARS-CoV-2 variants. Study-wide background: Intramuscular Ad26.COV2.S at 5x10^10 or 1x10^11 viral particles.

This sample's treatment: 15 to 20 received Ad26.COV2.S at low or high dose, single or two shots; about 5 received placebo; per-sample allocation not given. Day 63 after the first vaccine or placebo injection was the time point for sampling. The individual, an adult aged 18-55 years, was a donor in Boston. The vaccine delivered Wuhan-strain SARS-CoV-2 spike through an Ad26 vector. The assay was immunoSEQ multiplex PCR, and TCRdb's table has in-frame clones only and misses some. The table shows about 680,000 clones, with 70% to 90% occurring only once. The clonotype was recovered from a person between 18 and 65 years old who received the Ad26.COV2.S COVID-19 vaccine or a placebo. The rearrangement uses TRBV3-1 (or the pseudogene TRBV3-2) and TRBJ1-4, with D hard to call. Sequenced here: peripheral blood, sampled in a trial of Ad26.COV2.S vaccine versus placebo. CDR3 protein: CASSQESGEKLFF. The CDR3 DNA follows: TGTGCCAGCAGCCAAGAATCGGGGGAAAAACTGTTTTTT.